This passage covers 8 T cell receptor beta chains from one sample sequenced in a study of blood T cell repertoires in COVID-19. Libraries were prepared by immunoSEQ multiplex PCR; TCRdb keeps only in-frame clonotypes and omits some of them. The sample shows about 230,000 clones, around 82% of them seen only once. Sequencing was carried out using peripheral blood. These receptors were collected from a man in his forties with active or convalescent COVID-19.

The V and J genes are TRBV5-5 and TRBJ1-5; 10 bases are a match to TRBD1. The CDR3 sequence is 16 residues long. The V and J ends lost 2 bases and 6 bases, in that order; junction bases with no gene match: 8. In germline, CDR1 is SGHKS, CDR2 YYEKEE (reference sequence). The CDR3 DNA reads TGTGCCAGCAGCTTCTCCGGGACAGGGGTTCGTCAGCCCCAGCATTTT. Its protein is CASSFSGTGVRQPQHF.

The V gene is TRBV6-2 or TRBV6-3, the J gene TRBJ2-2, with TRBD2 matching 7 bases. V gave up 2 bases and J gave up 1 base; unmatched junction bases: 1. The CDR3 is 15 amino acids. Germline V CDR1 and CDR2: MNHEY, SVGEGT. The CDR3 loop is CASSYGGGNTGELFF. CDR3 nucleotides: TGTGCCAGCAGTTACGGGGGGGGGAACACCGGGGAGCTGTTTTTT.

The V and J genes are TRBV30 and TRBJ2-1, with 9 nucleotides matching TRBD1. CDR3 length equals 15 residues. The germline gives CDR1 GTSNPN, CDR2 SVGIG (reference sequence). Losses at the gene ends were 4 bases for V and 0 bases for J; bases not matched to a gene: 4. DNA of the CDR3: TGTGCCTGGACCGGGGACAGGGACTCCTACAATGAGCAGTTCTTC. Its protein product is CAWTGDRDSYNEQFF.

This clone was found a few times. This chain links TRBV5-4 with TRBJ2-3; 8 nucleotides match TRBD2. The CDR3 totals 15 residues. Trimming at V came to 1 base and at J to 3 bases, leaving 4 bases not matched to a gene. The germline V gene has CDR1 SGHNT and CDR2 YYREEE (reference sequence). The CDR3 protein is CASSLREGWTDTQYF. The CDR3, as DNA: TGTGCCAGCAGCTTGCGGGAGGGTTGGACAGATACGCAGTATTTT.

This clone has only one observation. The rearrangement joins TRBV21-1 to TRBJ2-3; TRBD2 is the table's D call, not checked against the DNA. TRBV21-1 is labeled a pseudogene. This CDR3 comprises 15 residues. As DNA, the CDR3 is TGTGCCAGCAGCGACCGGCTAGATAGCACAGATACGCAGTATTTT. It codes for CASSDRLDSTDTQYF.

The CDR3 reads CASSTDRDTEAFF. CDR3 nucleotides: TGTGCCAGTAGTACAGACAGGGACACTGAAGCTTTCTTT. The J gene is TRBJ1-1, the V gene TRBV19, with 7 positions matching TRBD1. V lost 4 bases to trimming and J lost 3 bases; unmatched junction nucleotides: 2. The CDR3 runs 13 residues. Germline V CDR1 and CDR2: LNHDA, SQIVND (reference sequence).

V is TRBV5-1 and J is TRBJ1-6, with 7 bases aligning to TRBD1. The CDR3 totals 14 residues. V was pared by 4 bases and J by 5 bases, with 3 bases of the junction left unmatched. Looked up from germline, CDR1 is SGHRS and CDR2 is YFSETQ. CDR3 amino acids: CASSGQENNSPLHF. CDR3 in DNA: TGCGCCAGCAGCGGACAGGAGAATAATTCACCCCTCCACTTT.

The V gene is TRBV6-5, the J gene TRBJ1-4, with 7 bases matching TRBD1. CDR3 length equals 14 residues. Germline lookup yields CDR1 MNHEY and CDR2 SVGAGI. The V gene end was trimmed by 11 bases and the J gene end by 5 bases; junction bases not matched to a gene: 11. CDR3 nucleotide sequence: TGTGCCGGCCGCGGGGCACAGGGGAATGAAAAACTGTTTTTT. Its protein product is CAGRGAQGNEKLFF.